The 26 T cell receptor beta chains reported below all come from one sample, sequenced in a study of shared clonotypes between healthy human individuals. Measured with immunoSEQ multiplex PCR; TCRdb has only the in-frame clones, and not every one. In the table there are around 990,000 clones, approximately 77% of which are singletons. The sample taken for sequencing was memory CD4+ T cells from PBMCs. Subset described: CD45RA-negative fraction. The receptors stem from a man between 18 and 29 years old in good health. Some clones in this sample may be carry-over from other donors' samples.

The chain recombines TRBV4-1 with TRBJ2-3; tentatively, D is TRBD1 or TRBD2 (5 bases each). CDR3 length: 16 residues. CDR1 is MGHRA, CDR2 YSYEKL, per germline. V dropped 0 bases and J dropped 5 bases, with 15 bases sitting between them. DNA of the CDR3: TGCGCCAGCAGCCAAGATAGAGGGCCAAGGGGAGATACGCAGTATTTT. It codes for CASSQDRGPRGDTQYF.

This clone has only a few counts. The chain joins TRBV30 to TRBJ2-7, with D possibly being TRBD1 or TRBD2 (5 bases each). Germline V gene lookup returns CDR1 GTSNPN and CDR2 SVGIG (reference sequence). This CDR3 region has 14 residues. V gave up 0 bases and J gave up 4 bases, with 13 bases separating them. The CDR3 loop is CAWSVLGTHYEQYF. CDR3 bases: TGTGCCTGGAGTGTACTAGGGACCCATTACGAGCAGTACTTC.

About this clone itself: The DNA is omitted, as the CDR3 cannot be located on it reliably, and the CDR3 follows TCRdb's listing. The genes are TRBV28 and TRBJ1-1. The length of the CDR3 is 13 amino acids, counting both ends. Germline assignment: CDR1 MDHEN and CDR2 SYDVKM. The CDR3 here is CASSSSRPTEAFF.

The CDR3 bases are TGTGCCAGCAGTGTGGGTATCTACGAGCAGTACTTC. It codes for CASSVGIYEQYF. The rearrangement links TRBV2 to TRBJ2-7; D unresolved. CDR3 length: 12 amino acids. The ends were cut back, 4 bases at V and 3 bases at J, with 7 bases in the middle. Germline values: CDR1 SNHLY, CDR2 FYNNEI.

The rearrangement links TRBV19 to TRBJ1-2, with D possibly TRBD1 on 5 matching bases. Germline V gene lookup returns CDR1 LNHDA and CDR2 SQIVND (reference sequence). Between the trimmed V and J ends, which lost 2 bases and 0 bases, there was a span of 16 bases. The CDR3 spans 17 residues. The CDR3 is CASSIRLGGAPNYGYTF. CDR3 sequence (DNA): TGTGCCAGTAGTATAAGGTTGGGAGGGGCTCCTAACTATGGCTACACCTTC.

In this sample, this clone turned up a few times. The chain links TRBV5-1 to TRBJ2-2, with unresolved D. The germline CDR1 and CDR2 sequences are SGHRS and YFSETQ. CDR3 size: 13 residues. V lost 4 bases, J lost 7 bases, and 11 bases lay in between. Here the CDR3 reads CASSPGGSGELFF. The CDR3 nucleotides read TGCGCCAGCAGCCCGGGTGGTAGCGGGGAGCTGTTTTTT.

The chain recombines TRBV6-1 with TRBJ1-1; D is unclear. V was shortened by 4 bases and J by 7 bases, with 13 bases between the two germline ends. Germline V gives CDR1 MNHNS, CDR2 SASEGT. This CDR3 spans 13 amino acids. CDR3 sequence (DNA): TGTGCCAGCAGTGTAACAGTTATTCTTGAAGCTTTCTTT. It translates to CASSVTVILEAFF.

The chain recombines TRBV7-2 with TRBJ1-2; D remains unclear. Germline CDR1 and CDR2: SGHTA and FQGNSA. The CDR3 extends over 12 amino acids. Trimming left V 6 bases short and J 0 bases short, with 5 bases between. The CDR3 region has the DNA TGTGCCAGCAGTCAAGCTAACTATGGCTACACCTTC. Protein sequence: CASSQANYGYTF. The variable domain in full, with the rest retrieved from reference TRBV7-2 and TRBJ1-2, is GAGVSQSPSNKVTEKGKDVELRCDPISGHTALYWYRQSLGQGLEFLIYFQGNSAPDKSGLPSDRFSAERTGGSVSTLTIQRTQQEDSAVYLCASSQANYGYTFGSGTRLTVV.

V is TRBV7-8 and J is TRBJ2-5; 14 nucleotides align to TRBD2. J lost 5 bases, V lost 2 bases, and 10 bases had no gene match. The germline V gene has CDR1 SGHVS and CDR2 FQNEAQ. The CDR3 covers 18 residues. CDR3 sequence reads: CASSLIVRLAGGLETQYF. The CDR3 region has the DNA TGTGCCAGCAGCTTAATCGTCAGACTAGCGGGAGGGCTGGAGACCCAGTACTTC.

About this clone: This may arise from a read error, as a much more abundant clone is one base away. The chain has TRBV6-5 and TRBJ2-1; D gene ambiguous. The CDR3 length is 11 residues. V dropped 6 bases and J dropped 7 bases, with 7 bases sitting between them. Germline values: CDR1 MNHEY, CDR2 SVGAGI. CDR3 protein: CASSMGNEQFF. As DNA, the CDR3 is TGTGCCAGCAGCATGGGGAATGAGCAGTTCTTC.

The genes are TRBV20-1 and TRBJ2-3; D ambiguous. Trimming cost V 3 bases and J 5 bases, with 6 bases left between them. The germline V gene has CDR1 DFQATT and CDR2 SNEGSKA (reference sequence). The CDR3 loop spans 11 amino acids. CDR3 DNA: TGCAGTGCTAGCGGAATAGATACGCAGTATTTT. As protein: CSASGIDTQYF.

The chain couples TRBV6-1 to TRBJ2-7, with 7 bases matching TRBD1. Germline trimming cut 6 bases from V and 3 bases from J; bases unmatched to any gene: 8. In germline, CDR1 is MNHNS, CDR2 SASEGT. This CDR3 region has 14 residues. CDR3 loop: CASRGTVPYYEQYF. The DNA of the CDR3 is TGTGCCAGCAGAGGGACAGTCCCTTACTACGAGCAGTACTTC.

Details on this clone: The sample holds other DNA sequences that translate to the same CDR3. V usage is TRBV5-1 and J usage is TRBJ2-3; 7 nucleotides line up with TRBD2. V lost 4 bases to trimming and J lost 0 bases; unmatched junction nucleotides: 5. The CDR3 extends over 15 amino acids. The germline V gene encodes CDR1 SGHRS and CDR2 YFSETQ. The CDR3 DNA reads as TGCGCCAGCAGCCTGGGACTACCTAGCACAGATACGCAGTATTTT. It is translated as CASSLGLPSTDTQYF. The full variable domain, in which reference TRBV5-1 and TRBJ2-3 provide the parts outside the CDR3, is KAGVTQTPRYLIKTRGQQVTLSCSPISGHRSVSWYQQTPGQGLQFLFEYFSETQRNKGNFPGRFSGRQFSNSRSEMNVSTLELGDSALYLCASSLGLPSTDTQYFGPGTRLTVL.

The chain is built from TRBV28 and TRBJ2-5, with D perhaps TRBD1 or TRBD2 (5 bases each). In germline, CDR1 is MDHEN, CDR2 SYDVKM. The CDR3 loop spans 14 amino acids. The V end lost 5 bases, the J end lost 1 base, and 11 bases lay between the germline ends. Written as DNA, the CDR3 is TGTGCCAGCAGTATCGGGACCCTCCAAGAGACCCAGTACTTC. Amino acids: CASSIGTLQETQYF.

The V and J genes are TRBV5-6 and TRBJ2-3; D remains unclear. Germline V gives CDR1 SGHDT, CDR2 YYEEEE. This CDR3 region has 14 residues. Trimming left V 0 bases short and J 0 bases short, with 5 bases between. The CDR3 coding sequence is TGTGCCAGCAGCTTGGAGGGTAGCACAGATACGCAGTATTTT. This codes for CASSLEGSTDTQYF. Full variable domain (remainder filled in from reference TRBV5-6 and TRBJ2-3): DAGVTQSPTHLIKTRGQQVTLRCSPKSGHDTVSWYQQALGQGPQFIFQYYEEEERQRGNFPDRFSGHQFPNYSSELNVNALLLGDSALYLCASSLEGSTDTQYFGPGTRLTVL.

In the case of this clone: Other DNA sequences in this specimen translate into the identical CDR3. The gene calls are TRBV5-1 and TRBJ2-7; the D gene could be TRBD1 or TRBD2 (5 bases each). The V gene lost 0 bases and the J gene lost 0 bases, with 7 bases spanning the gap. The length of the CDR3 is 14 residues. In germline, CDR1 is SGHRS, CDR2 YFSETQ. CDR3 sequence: CASSLGGDSYEQYF. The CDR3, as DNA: TGCGCCAGCAGCTTGGGAGGGGACTCCTACGAGCAGTACTTC.

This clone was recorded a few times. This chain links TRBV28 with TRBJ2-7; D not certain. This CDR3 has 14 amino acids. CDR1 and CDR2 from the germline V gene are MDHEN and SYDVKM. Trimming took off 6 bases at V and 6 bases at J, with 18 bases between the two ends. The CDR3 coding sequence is TGTGCCAGCAGATCTGGCGCACAATCGGGCGAGCAGTACTTC. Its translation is CASRSGAQSGEQYF.

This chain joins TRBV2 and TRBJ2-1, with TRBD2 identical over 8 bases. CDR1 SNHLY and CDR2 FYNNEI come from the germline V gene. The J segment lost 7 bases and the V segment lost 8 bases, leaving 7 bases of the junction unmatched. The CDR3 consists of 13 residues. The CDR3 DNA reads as TGTGCCAGCCGACAGCGGGAGTGGAATGAGCAGTTCTTC. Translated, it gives CASRQREWNEQFF.

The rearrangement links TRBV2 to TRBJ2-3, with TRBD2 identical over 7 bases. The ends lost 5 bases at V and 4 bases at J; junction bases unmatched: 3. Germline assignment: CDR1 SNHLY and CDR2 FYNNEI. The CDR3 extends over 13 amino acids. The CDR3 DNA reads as TGTGCCAGCAGTTTGCGGGGGTCAGATACGCAGTATTTT. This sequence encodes CASSLRGSDTQYF.

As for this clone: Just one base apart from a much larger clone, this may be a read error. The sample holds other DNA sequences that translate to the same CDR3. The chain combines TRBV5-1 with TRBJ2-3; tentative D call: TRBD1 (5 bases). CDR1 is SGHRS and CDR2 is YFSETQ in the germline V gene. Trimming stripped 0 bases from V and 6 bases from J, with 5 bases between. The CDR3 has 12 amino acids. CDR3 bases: TGCGCCAGCAGCTTGGGACAGGATACGCAGTATTTT. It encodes CASSLGQDTQYF.

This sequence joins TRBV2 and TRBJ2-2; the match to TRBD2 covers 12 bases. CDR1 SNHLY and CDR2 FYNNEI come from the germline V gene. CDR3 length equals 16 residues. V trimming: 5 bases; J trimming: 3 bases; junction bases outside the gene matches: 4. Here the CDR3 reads CASSPTSGGDTGELFF. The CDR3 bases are TGTGCCAGCAGTCCGACTAGCGGGGGCGACACCGGGGAGCTGTTTTTT.

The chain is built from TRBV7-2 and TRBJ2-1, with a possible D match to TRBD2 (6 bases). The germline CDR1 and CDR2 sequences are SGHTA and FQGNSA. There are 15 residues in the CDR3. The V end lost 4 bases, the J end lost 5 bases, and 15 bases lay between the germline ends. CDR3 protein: CASSSPGLADNEQFF. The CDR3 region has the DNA TGTGCCAGCAGCTCCCCGGGACTCGCCGACAATGAGCAGTTCTTC.

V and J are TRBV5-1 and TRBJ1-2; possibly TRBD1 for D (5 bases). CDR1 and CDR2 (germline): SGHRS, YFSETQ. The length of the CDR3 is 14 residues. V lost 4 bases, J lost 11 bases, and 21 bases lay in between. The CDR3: CASSKEVGVAEYTF. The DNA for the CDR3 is TGCGCCAGCAGCAAGGAAGTAGGGGTGGCGGAGTACACCTTC. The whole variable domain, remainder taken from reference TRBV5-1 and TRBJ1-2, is KAGVTQTPRYLIKTRGQQVTLSCSPISGHRSVSWYQQTPGQGLQFLFEYFSETQRNKGNFPGRFSGRQFSNSRSEMNVSTLELGDSALYLCASSKEVGVAEYTFGSGTRLTVV.

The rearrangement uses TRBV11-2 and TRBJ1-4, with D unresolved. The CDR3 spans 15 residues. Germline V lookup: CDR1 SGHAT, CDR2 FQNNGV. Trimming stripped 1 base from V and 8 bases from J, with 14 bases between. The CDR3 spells CASSLGGGHGEKLFF. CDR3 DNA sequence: TGTGCCAGCAGCTTAGGTGGAGGGCATGGAGAAAAACTGTTTTTT. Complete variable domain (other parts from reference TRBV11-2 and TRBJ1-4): EAGVAQSPRYKIIEKRQSVAFWCNPISGHATLYWYQQILGQGPKLLIQFQNNGVVDDSQLPKDRFSAERLKGVDSTLKIQPAKLEDSAVYLCASSLGGGHGEKLFFGSGTQLSVL.

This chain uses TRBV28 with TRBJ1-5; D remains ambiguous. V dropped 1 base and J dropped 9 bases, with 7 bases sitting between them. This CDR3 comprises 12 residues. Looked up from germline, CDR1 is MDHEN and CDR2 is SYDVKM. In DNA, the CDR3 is TGTGCCAGCAGTTTATTGGGCTGGCCCCAGCATTTT. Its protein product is CASSLLGWPQHF.

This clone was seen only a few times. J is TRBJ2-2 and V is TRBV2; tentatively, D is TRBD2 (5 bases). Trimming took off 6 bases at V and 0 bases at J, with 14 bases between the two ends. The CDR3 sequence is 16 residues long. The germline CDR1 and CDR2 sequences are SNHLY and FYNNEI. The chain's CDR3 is CASRAYEGANTGELFF. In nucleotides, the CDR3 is TGTGCCAGCAGAGCGTACGAGGGAGCGAACACCGGGGAGCTGTTTTTT. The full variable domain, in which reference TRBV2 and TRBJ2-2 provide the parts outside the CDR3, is EPEVTQTPSHQVTQMGQEVILRCVPISNHLYFYWYRQILGQKVEFLVSFYNNEISEKSEIFDDQFSVERPDGSNFTLKIRSTKLEDSAMYFCASRAYEGANTGELFFGEGSRLTVL.